The 14 T cell receptor beta chains given below trace back to one sample, sequenced in a study of T cells in Graves' hyperthyroidism and ophthalmopathy (dated by TCRdb to the late 2010s). The receptor library was made with multiplex PCR. This sample was sequenced with an Illumina HiSeq 2000. TCR beta CDR3 regions were amplified from RNA transcripts. The TCR CDR3 was subjected to a first round of RT-PCR using the HTBI primer set and the Qiagen OneStep RT-PCR kit. Through fastp at Q25 and MiXCR, TCRdb rebuilt clones from the public reads, retaining in-frame beta chains. Each record represents a unique CDR3 protein, reported with the most common genes and DNA among its rows. Recorded for this sample are some 490,000 distinct CDR3 sequences; about 20% of them occurred a single time. Approximately 54% of the sample is in the top ten clones. The sample comprised blood. These TCRs come from a woman aged 70-85 years with Graves' ophthalmopathy.

This clonotype was seen only a few times. The V gene is TRBV7-9, the J gene TRBJ2-1, with 7 nucleotides matching TRBD2. V lost 3 bases, J lost 2 bases, and 4 bases stayed unmatched. Germline values: CDR1 SEHNR, CDR2 FQNEAQ (reference sequence). The CDR3 length is 15 residues. The CDR3, as DNA: TGTGCCAGCAGCTTCTCTAGCGGAACCTACAATGAGCAGTTCTTC. It translates to CASSFSSGTYNEQFF.

This clonotype was seen more than once but under ten times. This chain connects TRBV12-3 or TRBV12-4 to TRBJ2-1; the D gene is possibly TRBD2 (6 bases). V lost 5 bases and J 6 bases, leaving 14 bases between the germline ends. This CDR3 is built from 14 residues. The CDR3 protein is CASSLAGPRNEQFF. CDR3 nucleotides: TGTGCCAGCAGTCTTGCGGGACCCCGCAATGAGCAGTTCTTC.

This clonotype has a handful of counts. A read error is possible here, since a much larger clone lies one base away. Here the CDR3 DNA reads TGTGCCAGCAGTTACTCGAGGGTCTATGGCTACACCTTC. Its protein product is CASSYSRVYGYTF. The chain has TRBV6-2 or TRBV6-3 and TRBJ1-2; D uncertain. V was shortened by 0 bases and J by 4 bases, with 6 bases between the two germline ends. The V gene's germline CDR1 is MNHEY and CDR2 SVGEGT. The CDR3 sequence is 13 residues long.

V is TRBV5-5 and J is TRBJ2-7; D is possibly TRBD2 (6 bases). Germline lookup yields CDR1 SGHKS and CDR2 YYEKEE (reference sequence). V was cut by 6 bases and J by 1 base, with 11 bases left in between. The CDR3 sequence is 13 residues long. CDR3 amino acids: CASNPRGSYEQYF. The CDR3 nucleotides read TGTGCCAGCAACCCACGGGGGTCCTACGAGCAGTACTTC.

The gene calls are TRBV30 and TRBJ1-2; 9 nucleotides align to TRBD1. Germline CDR1 GTSNPN, CDR2 SVGIG (reference sequence). This CDR3 contains 13 residues. The ends lost 3 bases at V and 7 bases at J; junction bases unmatched: 6. As DNA, the CDR3 is TGTGCCTGGAGCGGGACAGGGACGGGTGGCTACACCTTC. Amino acid sequence: CAWSGTGTGGYTF. Full variable domain (outside the CDR3, taken from reference TRBV30 and TRBJ1-2): SQTIHQWPATLVQPVGSPLSLECTVEGTSNPNLYWYRQAAGRGLQLLFYSVGIGQISSEVPQNLSASRPQDRQFILSSKKLLLSDSGFYLCAWSGTGTGGYTFGSGTRLTVV.

The gene calls are TRBV18 and TRBJ1-3, with 9 bases matching TRBD1. J was trimmed by 0 bases and V by 4 bases; bases with no gene match: 13. This CDR3 is built from 19 residues. The germline gives CDR1 KGHSH, CDR2 LQKENI. CDR3 DNA: TGTGCCAGCTCACGAAGCGGACAGGGGCCACGACGCTCTGGAAACACCATATATTTT. Translated: CASSRSGQGPRRSGNTIYF.

This clonotype was detected a few times. V is TRBV24-1 and J is TRBJ2-1; D is unresolved. Trimming removed 3 bases at V and 10 bases at J, with 12 bases between. The germline V gene has CDR1 KGHDR and CDR2 SFDVKD. CDR3 length equals 13 residues. The CDR3 region is CATSDGSMQEQFF. The CDR3 DNA is TGTGCCACCAGTGATGGGTCAATGCAAGAGCAGTTCTTC.

This clonotype was observed once. The junction differs from germline at one of its ends, possibly a read error. This chain's CDR3 is CASKPDSVYTEASF. CDR3 DNA sequence: TGTGCCAGCAAACCGGACAGTGTCTACACTGAAGCTTCCTTT. V is TRBV2 and J is TRBJ1-1; D might be TRBD1 (6 bases). Germline CDR1 and CDR2: SNHLY and FYNNEI. The CDR3 length is 14 residues.

The chain links TRBV2 to TRBJ1-4; unclear D gene. Trimming removed 5 bases from V and 4 bases from J, with 5 bases in between. The germline gives CDR1 SNHLY, CDR2 FYNNEI. The CDR3 is made up of 12 amino acids. CDR3: CASSSYNEKLFF. The DNA for the CDR3 is TGTGCCAGCAGTTCGTATAATGAAAAACTGTTTTTT.

There are many counts of this clonotype. The rearrangement links TRBV2 to TRBJ2-7; 9 positions agree with TRBD2. The CDR3 consists of 14 residues. J gave up 3 bases and V 4 bases, and 4 bases lay outside the gene matches. In germline, CDR1 is SNHLY, CDR2 FYNNEI. CDR3 sequence: CASSGSSGVYEQYF. CDR3 DNA: TGTGCCAGCAGTGGTTCTAGCGGGGTCTACGAGCAGTACTTC.

There are a few counts of this clonotype. The genes are TRBV3-1 and TRBJ2-3; 12 nucleotides line up with TRBD2. This CDR3 contains 19 residues. Germline-derived CDR1 and CDR2 are LGHDT and YNNKEL (reference sequence). V shed 1 base, J shed 7 bases, and the junction held 15 bases outside the gene matches. CDR3 DNA: TGTGCCAGCAGCCAAGCCAGGGCCCCTAGCGGGAGGGCCTGGAATACGCAGTATTTT. Protein: CASSQARAPSGRAWNTQYF.

This rearrangement joins TRBV7-2 to TRBJ2-1; TRBD2 aligns across 8 bases. CDR1 and CDR2 (germline): SGHTA, FQGNSA. J was trimmed by 3 bases and V by 5 bases; bases with no gene match: 9. The CDR3 covers 16 residues. The CDR3 DNA follows: TGTGCCAGCAGCCCCGCCGGGACTAGTATCTACAATGAGCAGTTCTTC. Translation gives CASSPAGTSIYNEQFF.

This clonotype was detected many times. This chain connects TRBV7-2 to TRBJ1-1, with D perhaps TRBD1 (6 bases). In germline, CDR1 is SGHTA, CDR2 FQGNSA. The CDR3 totals 15 residues. The V end lost 6 bases, the J end lost 1 base, and 15 bases lay between the germline ends. CDR3 amino acids: CASSLSVTGNTEAFF. CDR3 nucleotides: TGTGCCAGCAGTTTAAGTGTGACAGGGAACACTGAAGCTTTCTTT.

The chain combines TRBV5-5 with TRBJ2-3; no clear D gene. The germline V gene encodes CDR1 SGHKS and CDR2 YYEKEE (reference sequence). The V gene lost 2 bases and the J gene lost 6 bases, with 16 bases spanning the gap. The CDR3 contains 15 residues. CDR3 protein: CASSFYDPTKDTQYF. The CDR3, as DNA: TGTGCCAGCAGCTTCTACGACCCAACAAAGGATACGCAGTATTTT.